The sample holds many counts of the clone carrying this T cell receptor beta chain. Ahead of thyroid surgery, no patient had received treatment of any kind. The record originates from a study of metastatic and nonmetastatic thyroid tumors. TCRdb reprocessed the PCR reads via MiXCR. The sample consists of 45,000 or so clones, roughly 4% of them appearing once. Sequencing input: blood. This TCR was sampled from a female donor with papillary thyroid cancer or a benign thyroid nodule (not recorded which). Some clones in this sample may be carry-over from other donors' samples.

The DNA of the CDR3 is TGCAGCGTTGAGGGGCCGACCTACGAGCAGTACTTC. Protein product: CSVEGPTYEQYF. The V call is TRBV29-1, the J call TRBJ2-7, with D tentatively TRBD1 (5 bases). V lost 3 bases, J lost 2 bases, and 8 bases lay in between. Germline CDR1 is SQVTM and CDR2 is ANQGSEA. This CDR3 comprises 12 residues.